Below, 17 T cell receptor beta chains from the same sample are listed, as sequenced in a study of T cell changes during pregnancy in multiple sclerosis. Here immunoSEQ multiplex PCR was the method, and the copy in TCRdb shows in-frame clones only, minus some. The sample lists 37,000 or so clones; 94% were seen once. The sequencing used peripheral blood, collected in the third trimester of pregnancy. These receptors were taken from a female donor with multiple sclerosis, enrolled in a pregnancy study.

The J gene is TRBJ2-2, the V gene TRBV27, with 7 bases identical to TRBD1. CDR1 is MNHEY, CDR2 SMNVEV, per germline (reference sequence). The J segment lost 6 bases and the V segment lost 5 bases, leaving 6 bases of the junction unmatched. The CDR3 runs 14 residues. The CDR3 is CASSPKTGPGELFF. CDR3 DNA sequence: TGTGCCAGCAGTCCCAAGACAGGGCCCGGGGAGCTGTTTTTT.

The rearrangement joins TRBV7-2 to TRBJ2-3; no definite D call. Germline loops: CDR1 SGHTA, CDR2 FQGNSA. Trimming shortened V by 4 bases and J by 1 base, and 9 bases separated the two germline ends. This CDR3 contains 14 residues. Written as DNA, the CDR3 is TGTGCCAGCAGCTCCCTTGAGGGCACAGATACGCAGTATTTT. This gives the protein CASSSLEGTDTQYF.

This clone appeared a single time. The chain employs TRBV2 and TRBJ1-4; D is possibly TRBD1 (5 bases). The CDR3 totals 14 residues. Per the germline V gene, CDR1 is SNHLY and CDR2 is FYNNEI. The V and J ends lost 9 bases and 6 bases respectively, with 17 bases between them. As DNA, the CDR3 is TGTGCCAGTAGTCAGTCCAGGGTAGATGAAAAACTGTTTTTT. Translation gives CASSQSRVDEKLFF.

The rearrangement uses TRBV19 and TRBJ1-2; D is uncertain. The V end lost 3 bases, the J end lost 1 base, and 15 bases lay between the germline ends. There are 16 residues in the CDR3. The germline gives CDR1 LNHDA, CDR2 SQIVND (reference sequence). As DNA, the CDR3 is TGTGCCAGTAGTATCGTACTCGTCTCGAGTAACTATGGCTACACCTTC. Protein sequence: CASSIVLVSSNYGYTF.

J is TRBJ2-5 and V is TRBV19, with D perhaps matching TRBD1 (5 bases). The CDR3 runs to 18 residues. V was clipped by 0 bases and J by 2 bases, with 19 bases between them. CDR1 LNHDA and CDR2 SQIVND come from the germline V gene (reference sequence). CDR3 DNA sequence: TGTGCCAGTAGTATAGATCCAAAGTCAAGGACATCGCAAGAGACCCAGTACTTC. Translation gives CASSIDPKSRTSQETQYF.

This clone has more than one count but fewer than ten. Other DNA sequences in this specimen translate into the identical CDR3. This rearrangement joins TRBV19 to TRBJ1-6; TRBD1 is a possible D gene (5 bases). The ends were cut back, 5 bases at V and 6 bases at J, with 11 bases in the middle. The length of the CDR3 is 14 residues. The germline CDR1 and CDR2 sequences are LNHDA and SQIVND (reference sequence). The CDR3 DNA is TGTGCCAGTAGTTTGGACACGATTAATTCACCCCTCCACTTT. Protein sequence: CASSLDTINSPLHF.

The V and J genes are TRBV10-3 and TRBJ2-3; 8 bases map to TRBD1. CDR3 length: 16 amino acids. Losses at the gene ends were 7 bases for V and 2 bases for J; bases not matched to a gene: 11. Germline V gene lookup returns CDR1 ENHRY and CDR2 SYGVKD. DNA for the CDR3: TGTGCCATCACCTCGGACAGGGAGACCTTCACAGATACGCAGTATTTT. It encodes CAITSDRETFTDTQYF.

This chain uses TRBV6-5 with TRBJ2-1, with D possibly being TRBD2 (7 bases). The CDR3 consists of 15 residues. Per germline, CDR1 MNHEY and CDR2 SVGAGI. Deletions cut 8 bases from V and 8 bases from J, with 22 bases between. CDR3 DNA sequence: TGTGCCAGCTCCAAAGGAGAACAGGGAGGGCATGAGCAGTTCTTC. Protein product: CASSKGEQGGHEQFF.

This clone was observed a few times. The chain is built from TRBV6-6 and TRBJ1-5; the D gene is possibly TRBD1 (5 bases). The CDR3 is 13 amino acids. The V and J ends lost 11 bases and 6 bases respectively, with 17 bases between them. CDR1 MNHNY and CDR2 SVGAGI come from the germline V gene (reference sequence). The CDR3 here is CAGNWGVGQPQHF. CDR3 bases: TGTGCCGGGAATTGGGGGGTAGGTCAGCCCCAGCATTTT.

The V gene is TRBV21-1, the J gene TRBJ1-5. TRBV21-1 corresponds to a pseudogene. The CDR3 extends over 16 amino acids. The CDR3: CASSKARRDANQPQHF. The CDR3 DNA reads as TGTGCCAGCAGCAAAGCGCGGAGGGATGCCAATCAGCCCCAGCATTTT.

The chain links TRBV18 to TRBJ1-2; D is undetermined. Germline loops: CDR1 KGHSH, CDR2 LQKENI. The CDR3 is 15 amino acids. V was trimmed by 0 bases and J by 0 bases, leaving 8 bases between them. DNA of the CDR3: TGTGCCAGCTCACCACCGATCAGGACTAACTATGGCTACACCTTC. Translation gives CASSPPIRTNYGYTF.

This sequence joins TRBV21-1 and TRBJ1-5; the D call of TRBD1 is as the table states it, not checked on the DNA. TRBV21-1 is shown as a pseudogene. The CDR3 totals 17 residues. The CDR3 DNA is TGTGCCAGCAGCAAAGGGGGCAGCCTAAGTATGAATCAGCCCCAGCATTTT. Its translation: CASSKGGSLSMNQPQHF.

J is TRBJ2-5 and V is TRBV6-5, with TRBD2 matching over 8 bases. The V and J ends lost 5 bases and 6 bases, in that order; junction bases with no gene match: 11. Germline lookup yields CDR1 MNHEY and CDR2 SVGAGI. The CDR3 has 15 residues. The CDR3 DNA sequence: TGTGCCAGCAGTCTCCAGGGAAGCGGGGGACAGACCCAGTACTTC. This codes for CASSLQGSGGQTQYF.

The genes are TRBV19 and TRBJ2-3; D ambiguous. V shed 3 bases and J shed 1 base, with 14 bases lying between them. This CDR3 region has 16 residues. Germline CDR1 and CDR2: LNHDA and SQIVND (reference sequence). CDR3 in amino acids: CASSIGYKRRTDTQYF. In DNA, the CDR3 is TGTGCCAGTAGTATTGGGTACAAGCGCCGCACAGATACGCAGTATTTT.

The chain recombines TRBV19 with TRBJ1-4, with D unclear. From germline, CDR1 is LNHDA and CDR2 SQIVND (reference sequence). V shed 3 bases and J shed 0 bases, with 11 bases lying between them. The CDR3 is 16 residues long. The CDR3 is CASSMGRSATNEKLFF. The CDR3 coding sequence is TGTGCCAGTAGTATGGGCAGGTCTGCAACTAATGAAAAACTGTTTTTT.

This clone showed up just a few times. The CDR3 region has the DNA TGTGCCAGCAGCCTCGGGGAGGGATGGGAGACCCAGTACTTC. Its protein product is CASSLGEGWETQYF. V gene TRBV21-1 combines with J gene TRBJ2-5; TRBD2, the D gene given by the table, was not confirmed from the DNA. TRBV21-1 is listed as a pseudogene. The CDR3 runs 14 residues.

The chain is built from TRBV6-6 and TRBJ2-1; possibly TRBD2 for D (5 bases). The germline CDR1 and CDR2 sequences are MNHNY and SVGAGI (reference sequence). CDR3 length: 16 amino acids. V was cut by 4 bases and J by 6 bases, with 19 bases left in between. The DNA for the CDR3 is TGTGCCAGCAGTTCGTCGACGGGGTTAATACGCAATGAGCAGTTCTTC. Protein product: CASSSSTGLIRNEQFF.